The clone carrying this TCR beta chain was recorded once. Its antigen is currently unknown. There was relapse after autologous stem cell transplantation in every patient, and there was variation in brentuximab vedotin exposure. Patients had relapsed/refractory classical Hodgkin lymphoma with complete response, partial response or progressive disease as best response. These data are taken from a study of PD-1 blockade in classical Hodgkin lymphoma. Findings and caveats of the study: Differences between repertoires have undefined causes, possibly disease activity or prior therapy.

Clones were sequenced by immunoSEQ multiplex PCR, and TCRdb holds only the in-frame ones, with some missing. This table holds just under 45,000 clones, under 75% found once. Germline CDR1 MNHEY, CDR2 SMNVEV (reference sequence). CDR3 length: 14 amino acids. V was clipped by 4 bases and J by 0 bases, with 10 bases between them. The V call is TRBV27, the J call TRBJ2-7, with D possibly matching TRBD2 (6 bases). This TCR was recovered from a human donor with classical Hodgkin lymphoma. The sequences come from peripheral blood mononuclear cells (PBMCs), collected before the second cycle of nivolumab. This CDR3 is CASSSTAGSYEQYF. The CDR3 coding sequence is TGTGCCAGCAGTTCTACAGCGGGCTCCTACGAGCAGTACTTC.